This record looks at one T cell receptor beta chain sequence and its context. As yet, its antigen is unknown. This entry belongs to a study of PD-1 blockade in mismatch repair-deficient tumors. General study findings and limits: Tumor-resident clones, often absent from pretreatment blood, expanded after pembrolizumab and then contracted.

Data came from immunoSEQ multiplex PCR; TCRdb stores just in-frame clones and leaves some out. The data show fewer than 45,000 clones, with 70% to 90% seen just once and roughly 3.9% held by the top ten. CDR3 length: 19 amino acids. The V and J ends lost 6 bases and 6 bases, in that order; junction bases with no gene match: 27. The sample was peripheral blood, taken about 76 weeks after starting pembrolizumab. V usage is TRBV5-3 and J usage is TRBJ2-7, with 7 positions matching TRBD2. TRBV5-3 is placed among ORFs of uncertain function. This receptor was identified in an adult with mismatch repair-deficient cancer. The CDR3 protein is CARTRRNGRERVGPCEQYF. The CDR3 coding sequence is TGTGCCAGAACCCGACGAAATGGGCGGGAGAGGGTTGGGCCCTGCGAGCAGTACTTC.